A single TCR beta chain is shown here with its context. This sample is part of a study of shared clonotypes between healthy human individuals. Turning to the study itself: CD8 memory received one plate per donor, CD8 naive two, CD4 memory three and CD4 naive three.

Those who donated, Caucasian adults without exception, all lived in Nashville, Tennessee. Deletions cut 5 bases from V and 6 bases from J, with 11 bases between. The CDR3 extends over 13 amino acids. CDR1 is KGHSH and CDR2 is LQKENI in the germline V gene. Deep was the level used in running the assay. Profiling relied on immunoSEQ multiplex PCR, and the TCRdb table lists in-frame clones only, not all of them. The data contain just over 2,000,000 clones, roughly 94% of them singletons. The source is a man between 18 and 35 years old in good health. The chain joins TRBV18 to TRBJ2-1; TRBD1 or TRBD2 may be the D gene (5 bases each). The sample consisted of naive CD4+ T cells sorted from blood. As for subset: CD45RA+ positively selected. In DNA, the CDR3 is TGTGCCAGCTCAGCCGGGACCCCCAATGAGCAGTTCTTC. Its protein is CASSAGTPNEQFF. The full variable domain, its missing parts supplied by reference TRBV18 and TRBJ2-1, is NAGVMQNPRHLVRRRGQEARLRCSPMKGHSHVYWYRQLPEEGLKFMVYLQKENIIDESGMPKERFSAEFPKEGPSILRIQQVVRGDSAAYFCASSAGTPNEQFFGPGTRLTVL.